These 21 T cell receptor beta chains originate from one sample sequenced in a study of cytomegalovirus exposure and HLA in healthy donors. 60 Vbeta and 13 Jbeta primers were used in PCR. Assay: immunoSEQ multiplex PCR; the TCRdb copy retains only in-frame clones and omits some. The sample lists approximately 170,000 clones, around 73% occurring once. Material for sequencing was PBMCs. Receptors were obtained from a woman aged 18-35 years in good health and CMV-seropositive.

This chain links TRBV2 with TRBJ2-3; TRBD1 agrees at 9 bases. V gave up 7 bases and J gave up 4 bases; unmatched junction bases: 9. Germline V lookup: CDR1 SNHLY, CDR2 FYNNEI. This CDR3 region has 15 residues. The CDR3 loop reads CASTIHRGRADTQYF. The CDR3 region has the DNA TGTGCCAGCACCATACACAGGGGGCGGGCAGATACGCAGTATTTT.

This chain connects TRBV6-6 to TRBJ1-6; D may be TRBD1 (5 bases). V was pared by 7 bases and J by 3 bases, with 7 bases between. Germline V CDR1 and CDR2: MNHNY, SVGAGI (reference sequence). This CDR3 contains 13 residues. The CDR3 nucleotides are TGTGCCAGCATCAGGGTCTATAATTCACCCCTCCACTTT. Translating it yields CASIRVYNSPLHF.

The V gene is TRBV25-1, the J gene TRBJ1-5; D is ambiguous. Trimming stripped 2 bases from V and 0 bases from J, with 5 bases between. The CDR3 sequence is 14 residues long. The V gene's germline CDR1 is MGHDK and CDR2 SYGVNS. The CDR3 DNA sequence: TGTGCCAGCAGTGAACAGAATAGCAATCAGCCCCAGCATTTT. The encoded protein is CASSEQNSNQPQHF. The complete variable domain, with remaining parts taken from reference TRBV25-1 and TRBJ1-5, reads EADIYQTPRYLVIGTGKKITLECSQTMGHDKMYWYQQDPGMELHLIHYSYGVNSTEKGDLSSESTVSRIRTEHFPLTLESARPSHTSQYLCASSEQNSNQPQHFGDGTRLSIL.

This clone showed up just once. The V gene is TRBV14, the J gene TRBJ2-5, with D tentatively TRBD1 (6 bases). CDR3 length: 14 residues. Trimming stripped 4 bases from V and 7 bases from J, with 16 bases between. Germline V lookup: CDR1 SGHDN, CDR2 FVKESK. The CDR3 DNA reads as TGTGCCAGCAGCCCCGGGACAAGTACGCGGACCCAGTACTTC. Its translation is CASSPGTSTRTQYF.

Only one count was recorded for this clone. This chain links TRBV7-8 with TRBJ2-6; 9 bases line up with TRBD1. The CDR3 is 18 residues long. CDR1 and CDR2 (germline): SGHVS, FQNEAQ. V dropped 1 base and J dropped 2; count of bases not matched to a gene: 6. Here the CDR3 DNA reads TGTGCCAGCAGCTTAGACGGGACAGGGATAGCTGGGGCCAACGTCCTGACTTTC. Translation gives CASSLDGTGIAGANVLTF. Based on the CDR3 plus reference TRBV7-8 and TRBJ2-6, the full variable domain is GAGVSQSPRYKVAKRGQDVALRCDPISGHVSLFWYQQALGQGPEFLTYFQNEAQLDKSGLPSDRFFAERPEGSVSTLKIQRTQQEDSAVYLCASSLDGTGIAGANVLTFGAGSRLTVL.

The sample holds a few counts of this clone. V is TRBV7-8 and J is TRBJ2-1; 9 bases fit TRBD2. The trim removed 2 bases at V and 4 bases at J, leaving 9 bases unmatched. The CDR3 contains 17 residues. Germline CDR1 is SGHVS and CDR2 is FQNEAQ. The CDR3 DNA sequence: TGTGCCAGCAGCTTAAAACCCGGGACTAGCTCTTACAATGAGCAGTTCTTC. This gives the protein CASSLKPGTSSYNEQFF.

The CDR3 loop reads CASRHLPGDGNTIYF. The CDR3 DNA reads as TGTGCCAGCAGGCACCTCCCAGGGGACGGAAACACCATATATTTT. This chain connects TRBV27 to TRBJ1-3; possibly TRBD1 for D (6 bases). CDR1 is MNHEY and CDR2 is SMNVEV in the germline V gene (reference sequence). The V end was cut by 6 bases, the J end by 4 bases, with 16 bases between. The CDR3 consists of 15 residues.

This sequence joins TRBV7-2 and TRBJ2-2, with D hard to call. V dropped 5 bases and J dropped 0 bases, with 7 bases sitting between them. The CDR3 consists of 14 residues. Germline V lookup: CDR1 SGHTA, CDR2 FQGNSA. In nucleotides, the CDR3 is TGTGCCAGCAGCCAACACCCGAACACCGGGGAGCTGTTTTTT. Its translation: CASSQHPNTGELFF.

This clone has more than one count but fewer than ten. V is TRBV28 and J is TRBJ2-7; D might be TRBD1 (6 bases). The V gene lost 3 bases and the J gene lost 3 bases, with 9 bases spanning the gap. Germline V gene lookup returns CDR1 MDHEN and CDR2 SYDVKM. The CDR3 spans 13 residues. The CDR3 sequence is CASSLGQLYEQYF. CDR3 nucleotides: TGTGCCAGCAGTTTGGGACAACTCTACGAGCAGTACTTC.

This clone appeared many times. V is TRBV29-1 and J is TRBJ2-1, with a tentative D call TRBD2 (5 bases). The V and J ends lost 7 bases and 3 bases respectively, with 19 bases between them. Germline lookup yields CDR1 SQVTM and CDR2 ANQGSEA. The CDR3 is 15 amino acids. As DNA, the CDR3 is TGCAGCGCTAAACTCGGAGGTGGTAACTACAATGAGCAGTTCTTC. Residues: CSAKLGGGNYNEQFF.

The chain joins TRBV5-4 to TRBJ2-7; 7 nucleotides match TRBD2. With V trimmed by 4 bases and J by 2 bases, 9 bases remained unmatched. Per germline, CDR1 SGHNT and CDR2 YYREEE (reference sequence). The CDR3 is 15 residues long. CDR3 in amino acids: CASSPERGVTYEQYF. CDR3 DNA: TGTGCCAGCAGCCCCGAACGGGGGGTGACCTACGAGCAGTACTTC.

The rearrangement uses TRBV18 and TRBJ2-2; D might be TRBD2 (6 bases). The CDR3 extends over 16 amino acids. Germline lookup yields CDR1 KGHSH and CDR2 LQKENI. The V end was cut by 6 bases, the J end by 3 bases, with 17 bases between. The CDR3 here is CASSPNGGSDTGELFF. The CDR3 DNA reads TGTGCCAGCTCCCCTAACGGGGGAAGCGACACCGGGGAGCTGTTTTTT.

The V and J genes are TRBV7-3 and TRBJ1-1; D gene unclear. The V end lost 2 bases, the J end lost 4 bases, and 14 bases lay between the germline ends. The CDR3 loop spans 15 amino acids. Germline CDR1 reads SGHTA; CDR2 reads FQGTGA. In nucleotides, the CDR3 is TGTGCCAGCAGCTTAGAAGCTCTAGGAGGCACTGAAGCTTTCTTT. It specifies CASSLEALGGTEAFF. The full variable domain, with the rest looked up from reference TRBV7-3 and TRBJ1-1, is GAGVSQTPSNKVTEKGKYVELRCDPISGHTALYWYRQSLGQGPEFLIYFQGTGAADDSGLPNDRFFAVRPEGSVSTLKIQRTERGDSAVYLCASSLEALGGTEAFFGQGTRLTVV.

J is TRBJ2-3 and V is TRBV4-1; TRBD1 aligns across 9 bases. Germline CDR1 MGHRA, CDR2 YSYEKL. J lost 4 bases, V lost 0 bases, and 2 bases had no gene match. The CDR3 runs to 15 residues. In DNA form, the CDR3 reads TGCGCCAGCAGCCAAGAGGACAGGGGACCAGATACGCAGTATTTT. Protein: CASSQEDRGPDTQYF.

This clone was counted once. The chain links TRBV27 to TRBJ2-1, with 12 bases aligning to TRBD2. The CDR3 spans 17 residues. V lost 7 bases, J lost 3 bases, and 10 bases stayed unmatched. Per germline, CDR1 MNHEY and CDR2 SMNVEV (reference sequence). The CDR3 nucleotides are TGTGCCAGCACATCTAGCGGGGGGGCTAGTTTCTACAATGAGCAGTTCTTC. This encodes CASTSSGGASFYNEQFF.

The chain joins TRBV14 to TRBJ1-1; 9 positions agree with TRBD1. V shed 3 bases and J 2 bases; nucleotides not matched to a gene: 4. The CDR3 runs to 15 residues. The germline CDR1 and CDR2 sequences are SGHDN and FVKESK. The CDR3 protein is CASSQDRGLNTEAFF. The CDR3 DNA is TGTGCCAGCAGCCAGGACAGGGGACTAAACACTGAAGCTTTCTTT.

The rearrangement uses TRBV27 and TRBJ2-1, with TRBD1 identical over 10 bases. V lost 3 bases to trimming and J lost 10 bases; unmatched junction nucleotides: 9. Germline assignment: CDR1 MNHEY and CDR2 SMNVEV (reference sequence). This CDR3 has 15 residues. CDR3 loop: CASSLRGQGFREQFF. Here the CDR3 DNA reads TGTGCCAGCAGTTTGAGGGGACAGGGGTTTCGAGAGCAGTTCTTC.

The genes are TRBV14 and TRBJ2-3; 7 bases agree with TRBD2. The CDR3 covers 15 residues. The V gene's germline CDR1 is SGHDN and CDR2 FVKESK. Trimming took 1 base from V and 6 from J; bases not matched to a gene: 7. The CDR3: CASSQAGGLDDTQYF. DNA of the CDR3: TGTGCCAGCAGCCAAGCGGGGGGATTAGACGATACGCAGTATTTT. Looking up the rest from reference TRBV14 and TRBJ2-3 gives the full variable domain: EAGVTQFPSHSVIEKGQTVTLRCDPISGHDNLYWYRRVMGKEIKFLLHFVKESKQDESGMPNNRFLAERTGGTYSTLKVQPAELEDSGVYFCASSQAGGLDDTQYFGPGTRLTVL.

This chain connects TRBV11-1 to TRBJ2-7; D might be TRBD2 (6 bases). V was trimmed by 0 bases and J by 2 bases, leaving 8 bases between them. CDR1 and CDR2 (germline): SGHAT, FQDESV (reference sequence). The CDR3 runs 14 residues. The CDR3 loop is CASSLAGGPYEQYF. For the CDR3, the DNA is TGTGCCAGCAGCTTAGCGGGGGGTCCCTACGAGCAGTACTTC.

The V gene is TRBV19, the J gene TRBJ1-4, with no clear D. V was cut by 4 bases and J by 0 bases, with 6 bases left in between. Germline-derived CDR1 and CDR2 are LNHDA and SQIVND (reference sequence). CDR3 length equals 14 residues. The CDR3 nucleotides read TGTGCCAGTAGTAGGCCATCAACTAATGAAAAACTGTTTTTT. Residues: CASSRPSTNEKLFF. The variable domain in full, completed from reference TRBV19 and TRBJ1-4, reads DGGITQSPKYLFRKEGQNVTLSCEQNLNHDAMYWYRQDPGQGLRLIYYSQIVNDFQKGDIAEGYSVSREKKESFPLTVTSAQKNPTAFYLCASSRPSTNEKLFFGSGTQLSVL.

This clone was seen a handful of times. J is TRBJ2-7 and V is TRBV21-1; the table's TRBD1 call for D was not verified on the DNA. TRBV21-1 is a listed pseudogene. The CDR3 extends over 15 amino acids. CDR3 amino acids: CASSKAGQGAHEQYF. The CDR3 DNA sequence: TGTGCCAGCAGCAAAGCGGGACAGGGGGCCCACGAGCAGTACTTC.